Listed here are 2 T cell receptor beta chains from one sample, sequenced in a study of cytomegalovirus exposure and HLA in healthy donors. Amplification used 60 Vbeta primers and 13 Jbeta primers. Assay used: immunoSEQ multiplex PCR; TCRdb lists only in-frame clones, some missing. The profile shows under 130,000 clones, around two thirds of them singletons. The sample consisted of PBMCs. Receptors originate from a woman in her forties or fifties in good health and CMV-seronegative.

This sequence joins TRBV11-3 and TRBJ2-1; D is ambiguous. CDR3 length: 12 residues. Germline V gene sequence: CDR1 SGHNT, CDR2 YENEEA. Trimming removed 3 bases from V and 10 bases from J, with 10 bases in between. DNA for the CDR3: TGTGCCAGCAGCTTTGGCGGCACCGAGCAGTTCTTC. This sequence encodes CASSFGGTEQFF.

The count of this clone is one. The chain couples TRBV11-3 to TRBJ1-2; 7 nucleotides align to TRBD1. Germline trimming cut 4 bases from V and 0 bases from J; bases unmatched to any gene: 8. Germline values: CDR1 SGHNT, CDR2 YENEEA. The CDR3 is 16 amino acids. The CDR3 coding sequence is TGTGCCAGCAGCTCAGGACAGGTGATTACTAACTATGGCTACACCTTC. This translates into CASSSGQVITNYGYTF.